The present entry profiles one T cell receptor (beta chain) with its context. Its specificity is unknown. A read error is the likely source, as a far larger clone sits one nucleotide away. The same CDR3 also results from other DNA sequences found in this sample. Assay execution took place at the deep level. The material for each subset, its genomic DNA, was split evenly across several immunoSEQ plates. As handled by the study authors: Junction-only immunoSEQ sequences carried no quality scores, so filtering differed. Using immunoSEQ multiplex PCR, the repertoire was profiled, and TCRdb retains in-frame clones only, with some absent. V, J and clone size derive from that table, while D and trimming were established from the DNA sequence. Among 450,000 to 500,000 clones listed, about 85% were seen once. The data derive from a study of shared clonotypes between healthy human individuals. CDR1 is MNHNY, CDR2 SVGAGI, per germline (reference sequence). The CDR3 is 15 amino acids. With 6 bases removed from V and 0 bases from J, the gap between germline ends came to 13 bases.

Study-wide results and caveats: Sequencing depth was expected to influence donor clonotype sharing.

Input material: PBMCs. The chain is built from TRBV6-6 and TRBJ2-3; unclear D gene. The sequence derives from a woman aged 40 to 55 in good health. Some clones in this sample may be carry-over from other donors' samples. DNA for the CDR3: TGTGCCAGCAGAGATGCAGCTGGTAGCACAGATACGCAGTATTTT. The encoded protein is CASRDAAGSTDTQYF.